The next 8 T cell receptor beta chains were all read from a single sample in a study of siplizumab effects on memory and regulatory T cells. Sequencing used immunoSEQ multiplex PCR; TCRdb keeps in-frame clones, though not all of them. This sample carries approximately 60,000 clones, roughly 85% of them seen once, and the ten largest clones take roughly 0.4%. The specimen sequenced was memory CD4+ T cells sorted from blood. The receptors come from a human donor in good health.

The chain uses TRBV28 and TRBJ2-5; 12 bases align to TRBD1. The CDR3 contains 16 residues. Germline-derived CDR1 and CDR2 are MDHEN and SYDVKM. The V segment lost 5 bases and the J segment 4 bases; nucleotides outside the gene matches: 8. In nucleotides, the CDR3 is TGTGCCAGCAGTCCACCCGGGACAGGGGGCGGAGAGACCCAGTACTTC. This codes for CASSPPGTGGGETQYF. Based on the CDR3 plus reference TRBV28 and TRBJ2-5, the full variable domain is DVKVTQSSRYLVKRTGEKVFLECVQDMDHENMFWYRQDPGLGLRLIYFSYDVKMKEKGDIPEGYSVSREKKERFSLILESASTNQTSMYLCASSPPGTGGGETQYFGPGTRLLVL.

The genes are TRBV10-3 and TRBJ2-1; no firm D call. Per germline, CDR1 ENHRY and CDR2 SYGVKD. V lost 3 bases, J lost 5 bases, and 8 bases lay in between. This CDR3 has 13 amino acids. CDR3 in amino acids: CAISEGWNNEQFF. CDR3 DNA sequence: TGTGCCATCAGTGAAGGATGGAACAATGAGCAGTTCTTC.

This clone was observed a handful of times. J is TRBJ1-3 and V is TRBV5-1, with TRBD1 matching over 7 bases. Germline trimming cut 3 bases from V and 0 bases from J; bases unmatched to any gene: 6. Germline-derived CDR1 and CDR2 are SGHRS and YFSETQ. This CDR3 contains 16 residues. The CDR3 spells CASSSLGTVSGNTIYF. The CDR3 DNA is TGCGCCAGCAGCTCCCTGGGGACAGTCTCTGGAAACACCATATATTTT.

The rearrangement links TRBV5-1 to TRBJ1-2; D gene uncertain. With 0 bases removed from V and 3 bases from J, the gap between germline ends came to 9 bases. Germline V gene lookup returns CDR1 SGHRS and CDR2 YFSETQ. CDR3 length equals 14 residues. The CDR3: CASSLASGDYGYTF. The CDR3 DNA reads TGCGCCAGCAGCTTGGCGTCTGGGGACTATGGCTACACCTTC.

The genes are TRBV7-9 and TRBJ2-5; 7 positions agree with TRBD1. The DNA matches TRBJ2-7 better at its end, which makes the J call doubtful. Germline lookup yields CDR1 SEHNR and CDR2 FQNEAQ (reference sequence). The CDR3 consists of 15 residues. The CDR3 DNA reads TGTGCCAGCAGCCTCGGACAGGTACCCTCCTACGAGCAGTACTTC. Protein product: CASSLGQVPSYEQYF.

The CDR3 loop reads CASSPQAGGYTF. For the CDR3, the DNA is TGTGCCAGCAGCCCCCAGGCTGGGGGCTACACCTTC. The chain carries TRBV28 and TRBJ1-2; D gene uncertain. V lost 6 bases and J lost 8, with 13 bases in between. Per germline, CDR1 MDHEN and CDR2 SYDVKM. This CDR3 has 12 residues.

The rearrangement links TRBV4-3 to TRBJ2-5, with 9 bases that match TRBD2. The CDR3 contains 16 residues. Germline CDR1 and CDR2: LGHNA and YSLEER. V shed 5 bases and J 2 bases; nucleotides not matched to a gene: 9. CDR3 bases: TGCGCCAGCAGCTCCAAACCGACTAGCGGTCAAGAGACCCAGTACTTC. As protein: CASSSKPTSGQETQYF.

This clone showed up just a few times. The V call is TRBV10-1, the J call TRBJ2-7, with D possibly matching TRBD1 (5 bases). The germline V gene has CDR1 WNHNN and CDR2 SYGVQD (reference sequence). V shed 2 bases and J shed 5 bases, with 13 bases lying between them. The CDR3 runs to 14 residues. The CDR3 DNA reads TGCGCCAGCAGTGAGGGGCAGGGATGGAACGAGCAGTACTTC. It yields the protein CASSEGQGWNEQYF.